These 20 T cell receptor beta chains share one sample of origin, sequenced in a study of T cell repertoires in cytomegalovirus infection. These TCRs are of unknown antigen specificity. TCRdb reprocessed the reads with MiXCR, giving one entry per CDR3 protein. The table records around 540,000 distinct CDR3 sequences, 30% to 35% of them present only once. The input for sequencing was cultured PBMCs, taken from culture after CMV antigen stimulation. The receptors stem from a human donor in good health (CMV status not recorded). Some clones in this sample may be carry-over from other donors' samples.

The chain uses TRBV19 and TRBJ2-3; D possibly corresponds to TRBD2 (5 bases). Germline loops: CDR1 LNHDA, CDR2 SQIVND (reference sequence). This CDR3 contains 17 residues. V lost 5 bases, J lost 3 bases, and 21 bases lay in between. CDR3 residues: CASSAYRTLSGTDTQYF. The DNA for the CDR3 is TGTGCCAGTAGTGCCTACAGAACCCTATCGGGGACAGATACGCAGTATTTT. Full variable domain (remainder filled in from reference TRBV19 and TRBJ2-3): DGGITQSPKYLFRKEGQNVTLSCEQNLNHDAMYWYRQDPGQGLRLIYYSQIVNDFQKGDIAEGYSVSREKKESFPLTVTSAQKNPTAFYLCASSAYRTLSGTDTQYFGPGTRLTVL.

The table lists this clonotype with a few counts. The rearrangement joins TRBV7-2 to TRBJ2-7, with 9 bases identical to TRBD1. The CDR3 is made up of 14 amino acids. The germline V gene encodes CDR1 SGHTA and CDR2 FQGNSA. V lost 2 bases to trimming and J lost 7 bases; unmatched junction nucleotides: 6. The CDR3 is CASSLSQGAGEQYV. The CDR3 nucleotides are TGTGCCAGCAGCTTATCACAGGGGGCTGGAGAGCAGTACGTC.

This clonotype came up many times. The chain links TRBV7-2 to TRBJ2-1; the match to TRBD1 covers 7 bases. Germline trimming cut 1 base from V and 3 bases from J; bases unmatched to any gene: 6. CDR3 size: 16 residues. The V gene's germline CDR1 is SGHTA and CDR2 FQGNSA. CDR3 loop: CASSLEGSGGYNEQFF. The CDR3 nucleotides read TGTGCCAGCAGCTTAGAAGGGTCAGGGGGCTACAATGAGCAGTTCTTC.

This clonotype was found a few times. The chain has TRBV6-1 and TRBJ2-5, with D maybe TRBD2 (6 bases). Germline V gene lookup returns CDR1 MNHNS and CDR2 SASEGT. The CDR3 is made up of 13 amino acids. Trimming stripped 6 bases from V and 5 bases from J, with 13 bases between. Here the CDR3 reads CASSHGSLETQYF. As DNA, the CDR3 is TGTGCCAGCAGCCACGGGAGTCTGGAGACCCAGTACTTC.

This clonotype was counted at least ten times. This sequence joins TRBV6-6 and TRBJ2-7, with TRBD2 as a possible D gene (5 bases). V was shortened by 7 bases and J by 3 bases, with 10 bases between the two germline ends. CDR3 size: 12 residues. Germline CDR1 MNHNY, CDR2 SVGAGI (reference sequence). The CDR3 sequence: CASNTGLYEQYF. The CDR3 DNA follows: TGTGCCAGCAACACTGGACTCTACGAGCAGTACTTC.

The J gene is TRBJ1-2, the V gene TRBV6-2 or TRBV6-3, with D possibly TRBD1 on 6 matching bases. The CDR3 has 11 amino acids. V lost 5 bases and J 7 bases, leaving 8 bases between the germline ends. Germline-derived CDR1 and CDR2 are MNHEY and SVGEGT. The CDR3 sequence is CASSRDIGYTF. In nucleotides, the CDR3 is TGTGCCAGCAGTCGGGACATTGGCTACACCTTC.

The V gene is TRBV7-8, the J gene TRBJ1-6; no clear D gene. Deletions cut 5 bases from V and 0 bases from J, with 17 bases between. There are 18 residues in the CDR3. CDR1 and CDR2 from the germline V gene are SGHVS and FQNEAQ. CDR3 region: CASSRNRGRSSYNSPLHF. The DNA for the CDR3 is TGTGCCAGCAGCCGAAACCGAGGGCGGAGCTCCTATAATTCACCCCTCCACTTT.

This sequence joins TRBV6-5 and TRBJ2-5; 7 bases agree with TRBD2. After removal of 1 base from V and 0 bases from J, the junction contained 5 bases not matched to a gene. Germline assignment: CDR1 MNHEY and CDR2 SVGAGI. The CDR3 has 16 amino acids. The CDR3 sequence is CASSYFGGGYQETQYF. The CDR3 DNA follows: TGTGCCAGCAGTTACTTTGGGGGGGGGTACCAAGAGACCCAGTACTTC.

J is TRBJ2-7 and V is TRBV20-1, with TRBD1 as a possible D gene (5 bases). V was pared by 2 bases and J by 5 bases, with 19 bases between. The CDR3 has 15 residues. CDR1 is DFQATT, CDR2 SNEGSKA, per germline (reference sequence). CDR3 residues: CSARPELRQLHEQYF. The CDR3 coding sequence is TGCAGTGCTAGACCGGAACTCCGACAGCTCCACGAGCAGTACTTC.

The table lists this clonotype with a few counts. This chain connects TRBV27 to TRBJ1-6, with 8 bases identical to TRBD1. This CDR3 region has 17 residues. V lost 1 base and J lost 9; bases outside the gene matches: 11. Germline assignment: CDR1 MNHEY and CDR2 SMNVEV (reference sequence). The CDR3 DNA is TGTGCCAGCAGTTTATGGGTACCAGGGGGCGGGAGTTCACCCCTCCACTTT. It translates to CASSLWVPGGGSSPLHF.

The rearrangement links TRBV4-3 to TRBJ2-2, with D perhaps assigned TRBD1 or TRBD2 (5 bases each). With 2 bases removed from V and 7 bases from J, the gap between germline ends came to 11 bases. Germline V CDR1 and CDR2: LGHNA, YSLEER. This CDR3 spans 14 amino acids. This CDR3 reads CASSQLTGLGELFF. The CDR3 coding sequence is TGCGCCAGCAGCCAACTAACGGGGCTCGGGGAGCTGTTTTTT.

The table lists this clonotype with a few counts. For the CDR3, the DNA is TGTGCCAGCAGCCCAAAGGGGTTTTCCTCTGGAAACACCATATATTTT. It encodes CASSPKGFSSGNTIYF. The J gene is TRBJ1-3, the V gene TRBV7-8; TRBD1 might be the D (5 bases). The CDR3 totals 16 residues. The V and J ends lost 5 bases and 0 bases respectively, with 14 bases between them. CDR1 and CDR2 from the germline V gene are SGHVS and FQNEAQ.

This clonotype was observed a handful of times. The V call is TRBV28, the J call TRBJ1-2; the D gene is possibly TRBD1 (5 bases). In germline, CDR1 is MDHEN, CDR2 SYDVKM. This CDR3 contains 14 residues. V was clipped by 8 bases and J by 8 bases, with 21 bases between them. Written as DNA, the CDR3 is TGTGCCAGCTCAGAAAGCCATATCGGGGGAGGCTACACCTTC. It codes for CASSESHIGGGYTF.

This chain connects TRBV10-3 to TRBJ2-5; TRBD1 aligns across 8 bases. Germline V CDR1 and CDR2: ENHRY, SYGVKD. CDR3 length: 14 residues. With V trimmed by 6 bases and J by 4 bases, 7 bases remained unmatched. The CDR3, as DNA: TGTGCCATCAGCCCGGACAGGGAAGCAGAGACCCAGTACTTC. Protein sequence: CAISPDREAETQYF.

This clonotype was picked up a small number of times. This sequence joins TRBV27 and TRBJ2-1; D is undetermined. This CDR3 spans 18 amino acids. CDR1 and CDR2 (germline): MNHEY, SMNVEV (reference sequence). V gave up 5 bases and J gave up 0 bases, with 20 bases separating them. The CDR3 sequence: CASSTRAEEGTSYNEQFF. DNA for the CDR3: TGTGCCAGCAGTACCCGGGCCGAAGAAGGAACCTCCTACAATGAGCAGTTCTTC.

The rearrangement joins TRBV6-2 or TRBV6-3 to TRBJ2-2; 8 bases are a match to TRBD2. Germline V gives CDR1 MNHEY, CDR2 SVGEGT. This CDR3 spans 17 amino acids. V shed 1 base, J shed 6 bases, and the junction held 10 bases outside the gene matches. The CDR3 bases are TGTGCCAGCAGTTACTACGGAGCGGGAGTTGACGCCGGGGAGCTGTTTTTT. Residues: CASSYYGAGVDAGELFF.

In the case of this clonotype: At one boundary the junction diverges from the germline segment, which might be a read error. The CDR3 loop reads CASSQRGSGRVANEQFF. CDR3 in DNA: TGTGCCAGCAGCCAAAGGGGTTCCGGGAGGGTGGCCAATGAGCAGTTCTTC. This chain joins TRBV4-1 and TRBJ2-1; 8 bases fit TRBD2. The CDR3 is made up of 17 amino acids. CDR1 is MGHRA, CDR2 YSYEKL, per germline.

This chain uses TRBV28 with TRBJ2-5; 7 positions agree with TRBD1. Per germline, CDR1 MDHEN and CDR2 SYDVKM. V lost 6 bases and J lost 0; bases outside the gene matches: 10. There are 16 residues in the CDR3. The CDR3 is CASSTWTGKYQETQYF. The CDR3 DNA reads TGTGCCAGCAGCACCTGGACAGGAAAGTACCAAGAGACCCAGTACTTC.

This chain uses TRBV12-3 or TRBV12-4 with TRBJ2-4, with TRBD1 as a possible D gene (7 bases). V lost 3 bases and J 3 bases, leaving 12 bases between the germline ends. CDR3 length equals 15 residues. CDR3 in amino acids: CASSLEGAGKNIQYF. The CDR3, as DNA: TGTGCCAGCAGTTTGGAGGGGGCCGGCAAAAACATTCAGTACTTC.

The CDR3 sequence: CTSSLGRSSYEQYV. In DNA, the CDR3 is TGTACCAGCAGCTTGGGGCGGAGCTCCTACGAGCAGTACGTC. The chain is built from TRBV11-2 and TRBJ2-7; the D gene is possibly TRBD1 (5 bases). The CDR3 loop spans 14 amino acids. Germline V lookup: CDR1 SGHAT, CDR2 FQNNGV.